One and the same sample provided the 21 T cell receptor beta chains below, sequenced in a study of shared clonotypes between healthy human individuals. Generated by immunoSEQ multiplex PCR, the TCRdb table keeps only in-frame clones and is missing some. This table has 2 million to 2.5 million clones, approximately 95% appearing once. Sequencing was carried out using naive CD4+ T cells from PBMCs. The sample's subset: CD45RA+ positively selected. The receptors here all came from a man younger than 35 in good health. Some clones in this sample may be carry-over from other donors' samples.

This clone has just a few counts. This chain links TRBV10-1 with TRBJ2-5, with D possibly matching TRBD2 (6 bases). Per germline, CDR1 WNHNN and CDR2 SYGVQD (reference sequence). With 4 bases removed from V and 3 bases from J, the gap between germline ends came to 6 bases. This CDR3 has 12 amino acids. Written as DNA, the CDR3 is TGCGCCAGCAGTGCGGGAGAAGAGACCCAGTACTTC. Amino acids: CASSAGEETQYF.

This clone showed up just once. This chain joins TRBV27 and TRBJ1-2, with D hard to call. The CDR3 is made up of 16 amino acids. V dropped 6 bases and J dropped 6 bases, with 23 bases sitting between them. CDR1 is MNHEY and CDR2 is SMNVEV in the germline V gene (reference sequence). This chain's CDR3 is CASSGRWAPLGDGYTF. CDR3 nucleotides: TGTGCCAGCAGCGGACGGTGGGCTCCCCTTGGGGATGGCTACACCTTC.

To note about this clone: Other DNA sequences in this sample translate to the same CDR3. CDR3 nucleotides: TGTGCCAGCTCACGGGGTAATTATGGCTACACCTTC. Its protein product is CASSRGNYGYTF. The J gene is TRBJ1-2, the V gene TRBV18, with D unclear. This CDR3 comprises 12 residues. Germline lookup yields CDR1 KGHSH and CDR2 LQKENI. The V and J ends lost 4 bases and 5 bases respectively, with 8 bases between them.

The chain employs TRBV5-1 and TRBJ2-5, with 11 positions matching TRBD1. The CDR3 is 17 amino acids. Losses at the gene ends were 4 bases for V and 4 bases for J; bases not matched to a gene: 12. The germline V gene encodes CDR1 SGHRS and CDR2 YFSETQ. The CDR3 reads CASSVDRGLFSGETQYF. The CDR3 DNA reads as TGCGCCAGCAGCGTGGACAGGGGGCTTTTTAGCGGAGAGACCCAGTACTTC.

To note about this clone: The identical CDR3 is also encoded by other nucleotide sequences in the sample. The rearrangement links TRBV27 to TRBJ2-7, with 13 bases fitting TRBD2. CDR1 and CDR2 from the germline V gene are MNHEY and SMNVEV (reference sequence). This CDR3 spans 15 amino acids. The V gene end was trimmed by 5 bases and the J gene end by 3 bases; junction bases not matched to a gene: 4. The CDR3 bases are TGTGCCAGCAGTCCAAGGACTAGCGGGAGCTACGAGCAGTACTTC. Translation: CASSPRTSGSYEQYF.

The chain's CDR3 is CASSRTGGQYTQYF. In DNA form, the CDR3 reads TGTGCCAGCAGTCGGACAGGGGGACAATATACGCAGTATTTT. The chain combines TRBV27 with TRBJ2-3; 10 bases are shared with TRBD1. CDR3 length: 14 amino acids. The V gene's germline CDR1 is MNHEY and CDR2 SMNVEV (reference sequence). V was clipped by 5 bases and J by 7 bases; unmatched bases: 6.

This clone came up once. This sequence joins TRBV19 and TRBJ2-5, with D perhaps TRBD2 (5 bases). Germline assignment: CDR1 LNHDA and CDR2 SQIVND (reference sequence). V was trimmed by 3 bases and J by 3 bases, leaving 14 bases between them. The CDR3 covers 15 residues. The CDR3 here is CASSIMRTGKETQYF. The CDR3 bases are TGTGCCAGTAGTATTATGCGAACGGGGAAAGAGACCCAGTACTTC. Filled out from reference TRBV19 and TRBJ2-5, the complete variable domain reads DGGITQSPKYLFRKEGQNVTLSCEQNLNHDAMYWYRQDPGQGLRLIYYSQIVNDFQKGDIAEGYSVSREKKESFPLTVTSAQKNPTAFYLCASSIMRTGKETQYFGPGTRLLVL.

The rearrangement joins TRBV28 to TRBJ2-1; D assignment may be TRBD1 or TRBD2 (5 bases each). The germline V gene encodes CDR1 MDHEN and CDR2 SYDVKM. The CDR3 is 14 amino acids. Between the trimmed V and J ends, which lost 8 bases and 8 bases, there was a span of 19 bases. The CDR3 region has the DNA TGTGCCAGCCTTGGTAGGGGACCTCAGTATGAGCAGTTCTTC. It encodes CASLGRGPQYEQFF.

The rearrangement uses TRBV18 and TRBJ2-7; D gene unclear. V lost 3 bases to trimming and J lost 5 bases, with 11 bases between them. CDR3 size: 13 residues. CDR1 is KGHSH, CDR2 LQKENI, per germline. For the CDR3, the DNA is TGTGCCAGCTCACCGATCAGGTACCACGAGCAGTACTTC. Its translation: CASSPIRYHEQYF.

J is TRBJ1-4 and V is TRBV9; D unclear. This CDR3 region has 12 residues. Trimming left V 3 bases short and J 10 bases short, with 10 bases between. The germline V gene has CDR1 SGDLS and CDR2 YYNGEE. DNA for the CDR3: TGTGCCAGCAGCGGTACCCGGGCAAAACTGTTTTTT. This gives the protein CASSGTRAKLFF. The entire variable domain, with the rest obtained from reference TRBV9 and TRBJ1-4, is as follows: DSGVTQTPKHLITATGQRVTLRCSPRSGDLSVYWYQQSLDQGLQFLIQYYNGEERAKGNILERFSAQQFPDLHSELNLSSLELGDSALYFCASSGTRAKLFFGSGTQLSVL.

The chain joins TRBV28 to TRBJ2-3, with D uncertain. CDR3 length: 12 amino acids. The V end lost 4 bases, the J end lost 4 bases, and 6 bases lay between the germline ends. Germline values: CDR1 MDHEN, CDR2 SYDVKM. CDR3 in amino acids: CASSSVSDTQYF. CDR3 DNA: TGTGCCAGCAGTTCAGTTTCAGATACGCAGTATTTT.

In this sample, this clone turned up once. The sample has other DNA sequences that encode this CDR3 too. This rearrangement joins TRBV5-4 to TRBJ1-3, with D unresolved. Germline CDR1 is SGHNT and CDR2 is YYREEE (reference sequence). CDR3 length equals 15 residues. The V end was cut by 0 bases, the J end by 0 bases, with 7 bases between. The CDR3 nucleotides are TGTGCCAGCAGCTTGGAACCGACCTCTGGAAACACCATATATTTT. Residues: CASSLEPTSGNTIYF.

The V and J genes are TRBV11-3 and TRBJ2-3, with a tentative D call TRBD1 (8 bases). CDR3 size: 14 residues. V was shortened by 4 bases and J by 3 bases, with 11 bases between the two germline ends. CDR1 is SGHNT and CDR2 is YENEEA in the germline V gene. CDR3 sequence (DNA): TGTGCCAGCAGCTACAGGGGGGGGACAGATACGCAGTATTTT. Its translation: CASSYRGGTDTQYF. Supplemented by reference TRBV11-3 and TRBJ2-3, the full variable domain reads EAGVVQSPRYKIIEKKQPVAFWCNPISGHNTLYWYLQNLGQGPELLIRYENEEAVDDSQLPKDRFSAERLKGVDSTLKIQPAELGDSAVYLCASSYRGGTDTQYFGPGTRLTVL.

Written as DNA, the CDR3 is TGTGCCAGCAGCCCTGAGAGATTCTCCTACAATGAGCAGTTCTTC. Protein sequence: CASSPERFSYNEQFF. J is TRBJ2-1 and V is TRBV4-2; D call uncertain. Trimming pared 4 bases from V and 0 bases from J, leaving 10 bases between. The CDR3 totals 15 residues. Germline V gives CDR1 LGHNA, CDR2 YNFKEQ.

J is TRBJ2-1 and V is TRBV30; D uncertain. The germline V and J ends were trimmed by 2 bases and 8 bases, with 10 bases remaining between them. Germline CDR1 is GTSNPN and CDR2 is SVGIG (reference sequence). CDR3 length equals 12 residues. CDR3 loop: CAWSLIVDEQFF. The CDR3 DNA sequence: TGTGCCTGGAGTCTCATAGTCGATGAGCAGTTCTTC.

The V gene is TRBV6-1, the J gene TRBJ2-1; 9 positions agree with TRBD2. CDR1 MNHNS and CDR2 SASEGT come from the germline V gene. The CDR3 covers 15 residues. V was pared by 6 bases and J by 8 bases, with 11 bases of the junction left unmatched. CDR3 nucleotides: TGTGCCAGCAGGAACCAGCGGGAGGTAGGCTATGAGCAGTTCTTC. Translation gives CASRNQREVGYEQFF.

This chain joins TRBV23-1 and TRBJ1-5; TRBD1 agrees at 12 bases. TRBV23-1 is an ORF for which the function is uncertain. The CDR3 extends over 19 amino acids. Trimming at V came to 6 bases and at J to 1 base, leaving 13 bases not matched to a gene. CDR3 region: CASSRKGQGAPRSNQPQHF. The CDR3 nucleotides are TGCGCCAGCAGCCGAAAGGGACAGGGGGCCCCTAGAAGCAATCAGCCCCAGCATTTT.

J is TRBJ1-4 and V is TRBV11-2; maybe TRBD1 (6 bases). Trimming took 4 bases from V and 6 from J, leaving 27 bases between them. Germline V gene data show CDR1 as SGHAT and CDR2 as FQNNGV. This CDR3 region has 19 residues. The CDR3 protein is CASSSRRGQGRINHEKLFF. The CDR3, as DNA: TGTGCCAGCAGCTCTAGAAGGGGCCAGGGGAGGATAAATCATGAAAAACTGTTTTTT.

This rearrangement joins TRBV4-3 to TRBJ2-1; D is ambiguous. Trimming removed 3 bases from V and 4 bases from J, with 16 bases in between. CDR1 is LGHNA, CDR2 YSLEER, per germline. The CDR3 runs 16 residues. The DNA of the CDR3 is TGCGCCAGCAGCCAGGATGGCTATCCTTCTTACAATGAGCAGTTCTTC. This codes for CASSQDGYPSYNEQFF.

The chain couples TRBV7-3 to TRBJ2-5, with 7 bases fitting TRBD2. J gave up 9 bases and V 1 base, and 5 bases lay outside the gene matches. There are 13 residues in the CDR3. CDR1 is SGHTA, CDR2 FQGTGA, per germline. CDR3 residues: CASSLREGLAQYF. In nucleotides, the CDR3 is TGTGCCAGCAGCTTAAGGGAGGGTTTGGCCCAGTACTTC.

V gene TRBV20-1 combines with J gene TRBJ2-5, with no clear D. Germline values: CDR1 DFQATT, CDR2 SNEGSKA (reference sequence). V was shortened by 7 bases and J by 1 base, with 7 bases between the two germline ends. The CDR3 covers 11 residues. The CDR3 DNA follows: TGCAGTGTCGGTCTCCAAGAGACCCAGTACTTC. Its translation is CSVGLQETQYF.